What follows are 27 T cell receptor beta chains derived from one specimen sequenced in a study of regulatory T cells in long-lasting Graves disease. Time point denoted: newly diagnosed GD, antithyroid drugs for less than 3 months. PBMC RNA was the source of the TCR library. CDR3 regions were amplified by Arm-PCR using iRepertoire HTBI primers to build TCR beta libraries. TCRdb redid the calling of the multiplex PCR reads with MiXCR, one entry per CDR3 protein. The sample has around 480,000 distinct CDR3 sequences; about 15% are singletons. Separately, the same data were catalogued under a study of T cells in Graves' hyperthyroidism and ophthalmopathy.

Sample: peripheral blood mononuclear cells (PBMCs), taken at new diagnosis, from a patient treated with antithyroid drugs. The receptor set was obtained from a woman aged 35-60 years with Graves disease.

V and J are TRBV6-1 and TRBJ1-4, with 8 positions matching TRBD1. In germline, CDR1 is MNHNS, CDR2 SASEGT. The CDR3 has 19 amino acids. Unmatched junction bases numbered 19, after V lost 0 bases and J lost 10 bases. CDR3 in DNA: TGTGCCAGCAGTGAAGCCCATTGGCGCAGACAGGGGATTTACGGAAAACTGTTTTTT. It codes for CASSEAHWRRQGIYGKLFF.

The chain is built from TRBV12-5 and TRBJ2-5; 9 nucleotides agree with TRBD1. Losses at the gene ends were 5 bases for V and 5 bases for J; bases not matched to a gene: 3. CDR3 length equals 13 residues. Germline V lookup: CDR1 LGHNT, CDR2 FRNRAP. DNA for the CDR3: TGTGCTAGTGGTCTACAGGGGGCCGAGACCCAGTACTTC. Translated, it gives CASGLQGAETQYF. The full variable domain, with the rest looked up from reference TRBV12-5 and TRBJ2-5, is DARVTQTPRHKVTEMGQEVTMRCQPILGHNTVFWYRQTMMQGLELLAYFRNRAPLDDSGMPKDRFSAEMPDATLATLKIQPSEPRDSAVYFCASGLQGAETQYFGPGTRLLVL.

This clonotype was counted between two and nine times. The chain links TRBV6-5 to TRBJ2-2, with D perhaps matching TRBD2 (6 bases). Germline CDR1 MNHEY, CDR2 SVGAGI. V shed 0 bases and J shed 6 bases, with 11 bases lying between them. CDR3 length: 15 amino acids. CDR3 sequence: CASSYSSPGAGELFF. The DNA of the CDR3 is TGTGCCAGCAGTTACTCGAGTCCGGGGGCCGGGGAGCTGTTTTTT.

The chain combines TRBV20-1 with TRBJ2-5; no definite D call. There are 13 residues in the CDR3. V lost 0 bases and J lost 5, with 10 bases in between. Germline V gene data show CDR1 as DFQATT and CDR2 as SNEGSKA (reference sequence). DNA of the CDR3: TGCAGTGCTAGAGAACCTCAGAGGGAGACCCAGTACTTC. The encoded protein is CSAREPQRETQYF.

The sample holds many counts of this clonotype. The chain recombines TRBV2 with TRBJ1-2; D remains unclear. The CDR3 covers 13 residues. Germline CDR1 SNHLY, CDR2 FYNNEI. With 7 bases removed from V and 0 bases from J, the gap between germline ends came to 9 bases. The CDR3 region has the DNA TGTGCCAGCAACCAGGTAGCTAACTATGGCTACACCTTC. This sequence encodes CASNQVANYGYTF.

This clonotype was found a few times. In DNA form, the CDR3 reads TGTGCCAGCACTAGACCAGCCTTCGGAGAGACCCAGTACTTC. This translates into CASTRPAFGETQYF. The rearrangement uses TRBV7-9 and TRBJ2-5; D remains ambiguous. Per germline, CDR1 SEHNR and CDR2 FQNEAQ (reference sequence). V shed 7 bases and J shed 4 bases, with 16 bases lying between them. The CDR3 loop spans 14 amino acids.

In the case of this clonotype: No conserved phenylalanine or tryptophan is present at the end of the CDR3, so a read error is the likely explanation. The CDR3 DNA sequence: TGTGCCAGCAGCTCCCCTTCGGGGGGTCGGGAGCAGTACTAC. This sequence encodes CASSSPSGGREQYY. The chain links TRBV7-2 to TRBJ2-7; 7 bases align to TRBD2. This CDR3 is built from 14 residues. The junction had 10 bases not matched to a gene; V was cut back by 4 bases and J by 7 bases. Germline V CDR1 and CDR2: SGHTA, FQGNSA.

The CDR3 sequence: CASSPGQSNEKLFF. CDR3 coding DNA: TGTGCCAGCAGCCCCGGACAGTCAAATGAAAAACTGTTTTTT. This sequence joins TRBV7-9 and TRBJ1-4; tentatively, D is TRBD1 (6 bases). Germline V gene data show CDR1 as SEHNR and CDR2 as FQNEAQ (reference sequence). The CDR3 loop spans 14 amino acids. Deletions cut 5 bases from V and 5 bases from J, with 12 bases between.

There are many counts of this clonotype. The V gene is TRBV5-6, the J gene TRBJ1-1; maybe TRBD1 (6 bases). Trimming cost V 4 bases and J 1 base, with 14 bases left between them. This CDR3 has 15 residues. Germline CDR1 SGHDT, CDR2 YYEEEE. The CDR3 is CASSGGQRGNTEAFF. The CDR3, as DNA: TGTGCCAGCAGCGGAGGACAGAGAGGGAACACTGAAGCTTTCTTT.

This clonotype was seen a few times. The rearrangement links TRBV6-5 to TRBJ2-6; unclear D gene. CDR3 length: 14 residues. CDR1 and CDR2 (germline): MNHEY, SVGAGI. The V end lost 0 bases, the J end lost 4 bases, and 4 bases lay between the germline ends. CDR3 in DNA: TGTGCCAGCAGTTACTCGCCAGGGGCCAACGTCCTGACTTTC. Encoded protein: CASSYSPGANVLTF.

This clonotype was seen ten or more times. V and J are TRBV29-1 and TRBJ2-1, with a possible D match to TRBD1 (5 bases). CDR1 and CDR2 from the germline V gene are SQVTM and ANQGSEA. Trimming shortened V by 8 bases and J by 6 bases, and 20 bases separated the two germline ends. This CDR3 has 14 amino acids. The CDR3 sequence: CSLMRFTGRNEQFF. CDR3 in DNA: TGCAGCTTAATGCGGTTTACAGGTCGCAATGAGCAGTTCTTC.

The chain carries TRBV12-3 or TRBV12-4 and TRBJ1-6; no definite D call. The CDR3 consists of 15 residues. Trimming pared 6 bases from V and 0 bases from J, leaving 9 bases between. The CDR3 DNA is TGTGCCAGCAGGGGCGATAGCTCCTATAATTCACCCCTCCACTTT. It is translated as CASRGDSSYNSPLHF.

Ten or more counts support this clonotype. The rearrangement joins TRBV20-1 to TRBJ2-1; 8 nucleotides agree with TRBD2. CDR1 is DFQATT and CDR2 is SNEGSKA in the germline V gene (reference sequence). CDR3 length: 15 residues. Losses at the gene ends were 3 bases for V and 6 bases for J; bases not matched to a gene: 10. The CDR3 bases are TGCAGTGCTAGCCGACCGGGACTAGGTCCCAATGAGCAGTTCTTC. The encoded protein is CSASRPGLGPNEQFF.

The gene calls are TRBV2 and TRBJ2-1, with a tentative D call TRBD2 (7 bases). Germline V gene lookup returns CDR1 SNHLY and CDR2 FYNNEI. Trimming shortened V by 6 bases and J by 1 base, and 13 bases separated the two germline ends. This CDR3 is 15 amino acids long. CDR3 sequence: CASSRGARSYNEQFF. The CDR3 nucleotides read TGTGCCAGCAGCCGGGGGGCGCGGTCCTACAATGAGCAGTTCTTC.

Comment on this clonotype: The junction departs from germline at one end; a sequencing error may be responsible. This sequence joins TRBV12-3 or TRBV12-4 and TRBJ1-3; D might be TRBD1 (5 bases). The CDR3 length is 12 residues. The CDR3 DNA follows: TGTGCCAGCAGTTTGGGAGGGACCCGGCGCAGATTT. This gives the protein CASSLGGTRRRF.

The J gene is TRBJ1-4, the V gene TRBV6-1; 7 bases fit TRBD1. CDR1 MNHNS and CDR2 SASEGT come from the germline V gene. The J segment lost 6 bases and the V segment lost 6 bases, leaving 7 bases of the junction unmatched. CDR3 length: 14 amino acids. CDR3 residues: CASSRQGGDEKLFF. The CDR3 bases are TGTGCCAGCAGCCGACAGGGAGGGGATGAAAAACTGTTTTTT.

The chain employs TRBV6-2 or TRBV6-3 and TRBJ2-2; 11 positions agree with TRBD1. With V trimmed by 2 bases and J by 4 bases, 0 bases remained unmatched. The CDR3 length is 15 residues. The germline CDR1 and CDR2 sequences are MNHEY and SVGEGT. The CDR3 is CASSYGTGGTGELFF. For the CDR3, the DNA is TGTGCCAGCAGTTACGGGACAGGGGGCACCGGGGAGCTGTTTTTT.

This clonotype has only a few counts. The gene calls are TRBV6-2 or TRBV6-3 and TRBJ2-7; tentative D call: TRBD1 (6 bases). The CDR3 covers 14 residues. Looked up from germline, CDR1 is MNHEY and CDR2 is SVGEGT. V lost 2 bases and J 6 bases, leaving 14 bases between the germline ends. Written as DNA, the CDR3 is TGTGCCAGCAGTTACAACTCGCAGGGGCGCGAGCAGTACTTC. It encodes CASSYNSQGREQYF.

The rearrangement uses TRBV30 and TRBJ1-2; a weak D match, TRBD1 (5 bases). CDR1 GTSNPN and CDR2 SVGIG come from the germline V gene (reference sequence). Trimming cost V 8 bases and J 6 bases, with 19 bases left between them. This CDR3 is built from 13 residues. DNA of the CDR3: TGTGCCACCCACATCCGGGACGGACATGGCTACACCTTC. This translates into CATHIRDGHGYTF.

Points on this clonotype: One end of the junction is discordant with germline, which a read error may explain. The genes are TRBV19 and TRBJ1-3; tentative D call: TRBD1 (5 bases). The CDR3 is made up of 16 amino acids. Germline V gives CDR1 LNHDA, CDR2 SQIVND (reference sequence). In DNA form, the CDR3 reads TGTGCCAGTGGTATTGCACTAGGGGATGGTGGAAACACCATATATTTT. It is translated as CASGIALGDGGNTIYF.

The rearrangement joins TRBV3-1 to TRBJ2-7; 15 nucleotides agree with TRBD2. V lost 3 bases, J lost 6 bases, and 9 bases stayed unmatched. The length of the CDR3 is 17 residues. Germline CDR1 is LGHDT and CDR2 is YNNKEL (reference sequence). DNA for the CDR3: TGTGCCAGCAGCCACGTCCCGGGACTAGCGGGGGGACCCGAGCAGTACTTC. Amino acid sequence: CASSHVPGLAGGPEQYF.

With regard to this clonotype: This may arise from a read error, as a much more abundant clone is one base away. The gene calls are TRBV6-2 or TRBV6-3 and TRBJ2-1; D tentatively fits TRBD1 or TRBD2 (8 bases each). Germline CDR1 MNHEY, CDR2 SVGEGT. Deletions cut 5 bases from V and 9 bases from J, with 23 bases between. The CDR3 is 16 amino acids. DNA for the CDR3: TGTGCCAGCAGTGGACAGGGAACCGGGGGGGGCGGTGAGCAGTTCTTC. This encodes CASSGQGTGGGGEQFF.

This clonotype has a count of ten or more. The chain couples TRBV10-3 to TRBJ2-6; 7 bases agree with TRBD2. V trimming: 10 bases; J trimming: 1 base; junction bases outside the gene matches: 4. This CDR3 is built from 14 residues. CDR1 and CDR2 (germline): ENHRY, SYGVKD. The CDR3 protein is CASREGSGANVLTF. CDR3 sequence (DNA): TGTGCCAGCAGGGAGGGATCTGGGGCCAACGTCCTGACTTTC.

This clonotype was counted at least ten times. J is TRBJ2-1 and V is TRBV7-2, with a possible D match to TRBD1 (5 bases). V lost 1 base, J lost 8 bases, and 21 bases lay in between. The V gene's germline CDR1 is SGHTA and CDR2 FQGNSA. The CDR3 sequence is 17 residues long. CDR3 amino acids: CASSLVGGRGPWDEQFF. The CDR3 DNA reads TGTGCCAGCAGCTTAGTCGGTGGAAGGGGCCCTTGGGATGAGCAGTTCTTC. Drawing the rest from reference TRBV7-2 and TRBJ2-1, the complete variable domain is GAGVSQSPSNKVTEKGKDVELRCDPISGHTALYWYRQSLGQGLEFLIYFQGNSAPDKSGLPSDRFSAERTGGSVSTLTIQRTQQEDSAVYLCASSLVGGRGPWDEQFFGPGTRLTVL.

This clonotype has more than one count but fewer than ten. The chain combines TRBV6-2 or TRBV6-3 with TRBJ2-2, with 8 bases lining up with TRBD2. The CDR3 has 16 amino acids. Germline CDR1 is MNHEY and CDR2 is SVGEGT. The trim removed 2 bases at V and 4 bases at J, leaving 6 bases unmatched. CDR3 nucleotides: TGTGCCAGCAGTTACGGCGGGGGGCTGGTCACCGGGGAGCTGTTTTTT. Translation: CASSYGGGLVTGELFF.

The genes are TRBV7-8 and TRBJ2-1; 9 nucleotides agree with TRBD1. The CDR3 totals 15 residues. Germline V gene lookup returns CDR1 SGHVS and CDR2 FQNEAQ. V was clipped by 11 bases and J by 7 bases; unmatched bases: 15. CDR3 bases: TGTGCCTCGCATAGGGGGACAGGGTTGTCTAATGAGCAGTTCTTC. Translated, it gives CASHRGTGLSNEQFF. Together with reference TRBV7-8 and TRBJ2-1, the CDR3 gives the full variable domain: GAGVSQSPRYKVAKRGQDVALRCDPISGHVSLFWYQQALGQGPEFLTYFQNEAQLDKSGLPSDRFFAERPEGSVSTLKIQRTQQEDSAVYLCASHRGTGLSNEQFFGPGTRLTVL.

This clonotype occurred many times. The gene calls are TRBV12-3 or TRBV12-4 and TRBJ1-4, with unresolved D. V shed 7 bases and J shed 1 base, with 16 bases lying between them. There are 16 residues in the CDR3. The CDR3 sequence is CASTLALGLTNEKLFF. The CDR3, as DNA: TGTGCCAGCACTTTGGCCCTAGGACTAACTAATGAAAAACTGTTTTTT.